Each of the 19 T cell receptor beta chains below was sequenced from the same sample in a study of shared clonotypes between healthy human individuals. Profiling relied on immunoSEQ multiplex PCR, and the TCRdb table lists in-frame clones only, not all of them. The sample consists of about 1.1 million clones, 78% of them appearing once. Sample: memory CD4+ T cells from PBMCs. Stated subset: CD45RA-negative fraction. These receptors were obtained from a man aged 18 to 35 in good health. Some clones in this sample may be carry-over from other donors' samples.

The chain is built from TRBV28 and TRBJ2-3; TRBD2 agrees at 12 bases. From germline, CDR1 is MDHEN and CDR2 SYDVKM. This CDR3 is 19 amino acids long. The ends lost 1 base at V and 6 bases at J; junction bases unmatched: 14. The CDR3 coding sequence is TGTGCCAGCAGTTTATCTAGCGGGAGGGCCTCATCTATAAGCGATACGCAGTATTTT. Translating gives CASSLSSGRASSISDTQYF.

The sample holds one count of this clone. The chain links TRBV12-5 to TRBJ1-1; D is unresolved. There are 13 residues in the CDR3. Per germline, CDR1 LGHNT and CDR2 FRNRAP. V was clipped by 6 bases and J by 1 base, with 9 bases between them. Here the CDR3 reads CASGPPENTEAFF. In nucleotides, the CDR3 is TGTGCTAGTGGCCCTCCCGAGAACACTGAAGCTTTCTTT. Supplemented by reference TRBV12-5 and TRBJ1-1, the full variable domain reads DARVTQTPRHKVTEMGQEVTMRCQPILGHNTVFWYRQTMMQGLELLAYFRNRAPLDDSGMPKDRFSAEMPDATLATLKIQPSEPRDSAVYFCASGPPENTEAFFGQGTRLTVV.

The chain uses TRBV10-1 and TRBJ2-7; D is tentatively TRBD1 or TRBD2 (5 bases each). The CDR3 totals 16 residues. With 2 bases removed from V and 3 bases from J, the gap between germline ends came to 17 bases. Germline V CDR1 and CDR2: WNHNN, SYGVQD (reference sequence). Written as DNA, the CDR3 is TGCGCCAGCAGTGAGCGCTTCCGGGACCAATACTACGAGCAGTACTTC. This encodes CASSERFRDQYYEQYF.

The chain carries TRBV27 and TRBJ1-1; D not resolved. There are 13 residues in the CDR3. V gave up 3 bases and J gave up 7 bases, with 12 bases separating them. Germline V CDR1 and CDR2: MNHEY, SMNVEV (reference sequence). CDR3 nucleotides: TGTGCCAGCAGTTTTACCGAGAGACGTGAAGCTTTCTTT. It is translated as CASSFTERREAFF.

The chain couples TRBV6-5 to TRBJ2-3; no firm D call. There are 11 residues in the CDR3. The ends were cut back, 7 bases at V and 3 bases at J, with 5 bases in the middle. Germline V gene data show CDR1 as MNHEY and CDR2 as SVGAGI. CDR3 in DNA: TGTGCCAGCACCAAAACAGATACGCAGTATTTT. Translating it yields CASTKTDTQYF.

This chain joins TRBV7-9 and TRBJ1-4; D remains ambiguous. V was clipped by 3 bases and J by 7 bases, with 18 bases between them. This CDR3 spans 16 amino acids. Germline assignment: CDR1 SEHNR and CDR2 FQNEAQ (reference sequence). The CDR3 spells CASSFDRRWRGEKLFF. For the CDR3, the DNA is TGTGCCAGCAGCTTCGATCGACGTTGGCGCGGTGAAAAACTGTTTTTT.

This chain connects TRBV7-7 to TRBJ1-3; 7 bases fit TRBD1. Germline values: CDR1 SSHAT, CDR2 FNYEAQ (reference sequence). The V and J ends lost 5 bases and 3 bases, in that order; junction bases with no gene match: 10. This CDR3 spans 16 amino acids. The CDR3 is CASSARVQGIGNTIYF. DNA for the CDR3: TGTGCCAGCAGCGCTCGCGTACAGGGGATTGGAAACACCATATATTTT.

The chain links TRBV11-2 to TRBJ1-1, with TRBD1 identical over 11 bases. The V gene end was trimmed by 5 bases and the J gene end by 5 bases; junction bases not matched to a gene: 4. The CDR3 covers 14 residues. Germline CDR1 is SGHAT and CDR2 is FQNNGV. CDR3 protein: CASSRTGGFTEAFF. In DNA, the CDR3 is TGTGCCAGCAGCCGGACAGGGGGCTTTACTGAAGCTTTCTTT.

This clone was counted at least ten times. V and J are TRBV5-1 and TRBJ2-3; possibly TRBD1 for D (6 bases). The V gene lost 4 bases and the J gene lost 2 bases, with 14 bases spanning the gap. The CDR3 has 15 residues. Germline CDR1 SGHRS, CDR2 YFSETQ. DNA for the CDR3: TGCGCCAGCAGCCCAGGACAGTCGACCACAGATACGCAGTATTTT. Protein: CASSPGQSTTDTQYF.

This clone was picked up a small number of times. A junction end diverges from the germline sequence, so it may reflect a read error. V and J are TRBV19 and TRBJ2-7, with TRBD1 matching over 9 bases. This CDR3 is 13 amino acids long. Germline V CDR1 and CDR2: LNHDA, SQIVND (reference sequence). The CDR3 here is CASSISVRDRVSF. Here the CDR3 DNA reads TGTGCCAGTAGTATATCAGTAAGGGACAGGGTTTCCTTC.

This chain uses TRBV12-5 with TRBJ1-2, with D possibly matching TRBD1 (5 bases). Germline CDR1 and CDR2: LGHNT and FRNRAP. The CDR3 has 15 residues. Trimming took 2 bases from V and 4 from J, leaving 14 bases between them. The CDR3: CASGLSKGRLYGYTF. CDR3 DNA sequence: TGTGCTAGTGGTTTGAGTAAGGGACGGCTCTATGGCTACACCTTC.

This clone was found many times. The chain joins TRBV28 to TRBJ2-3; no clear D gene. Germline V gene sequence: CDR1 MDHEN, CDR2 SYDVKM. V lost 5 bases and J 0 bases, leaving 12 bases between the germline ends. The CDR3 is made up of 15 amino acids. The CDR3 spells CASSKTAASTDTQYF. In DNA form, the CDR3 reads TGTGCCAGCAGTAAAACGGCGGCTAGCACAGATACGCAGTATTTT.

The chain is built from TRBV18 and TRBJ2-1; weak D call: TRBD1 (5 bases). With 0 bases removed from V and 4 bases from J, the gap between germline ends came to 10 bases. The V gene's germline CDR1 is KGHSH and CDR2 LQKENI. This CDR3 has 15 amino acids. This CDR3 is CASSPPAQGYNEQFF. For the CDR3, the DNA is TGTGCCAGCTCACCACCGGCCCAGGGTTACAATGAGCAGTTCTTC.

The gene calls are TRBV12-5 and TRBJ2-2; possible D gene TRBD1, 6 bases. The length of the CDR3 is 13 residues. CDR1 and CDR2 (germline): LGHNT, FRNRAP. The ends were cut back, 5 bases at V and 5 bases at J, with 9 bases in the middle. The CDR3 DNA reads as TGTGCTAGTGGTCCAGGGGAGACCGGGGAGCTGTTTTTT. This gives the protein CASGPGETGELFF.

The chain employs TRBV15 and TRBJ2-3; TRBD2 matches 10 bases. Germline V gene lookup returns CDR1 LNHNV and CDR2 YYDKDF (reference sequence). This CDR3 is built from 18 residues. The J segment lost 5 bases and the V segment lost 3 bases, leaving 14 bases of the junction unmatched. This chain's CDR3 is CATSRGAGGPRVGDTQYF. Written as DNA, the CDR3 is TGTGCCACCAGCAGGGGAGCGGGAGGGCCTAGGGTGGGAGATACGCAGTATTTT.

The chain is built from TRBV28 and TRBJ1-2; D gene ambiguous. The V end was cut by 6 bases, the J end by 6 bases, with 14 bases between. This CDR3 has 13 residues. Germline CDR1 reads MDHEN; CDR2 reads SYDVKM. Here the CDR3 DNA reads TGTGCCAGCAGCGTCCATTTGGGCGATGGCTACACCTTC. This gives the protein CASSVHLGDGYTF.

J is TRBJ2-7 and V is TRBV9; TRBD1 is a possible D gene (5 bases). The CDR3 extends over 15 amino acids. Per germline, CDR1 SGDLS and CDR2 YYNGEE. Trimming took 2 bases from V and 4 from J, leaving 16 bases between them. The DNA of the CDR3 is TGTGCCAGCAGCGTTAACCAGGCAGGGCTGTACGAGCAGTACTTC. It is translated as CASSVNQAGLYEQYF.

This sequence joins TRBV5-5 and TRBJ2-7; 10 bases fit TRBD1. The CDR3 extends over 15 amino acids. Germline V lookup: CDR1 SGHKS, CDR2 YYEKEE (reference sequence). The trim removed 4 bases at V and 3 bases at J, leaving 7 bases unmatched. This chain's CDR3 is CASSRAGTGVYEQYF. Written as DNA, the CDR3 is TGTGCCAGCAGCCGAGCCGGGACAGGGGTCTACGAGCAGTACTTC.

This chain joins TRBV7-9 and TRBJ2-7; TRBD2 is a possible D gene (6 bases). V was pared by 5 bases and J by 7 bases, with 15 bases between. CDR3 length: 13 residues. Germline V gene data show CDR1 as SEHNR and CDR2 as FQNEAQ (reference sequence). The CDR3 spells CASSPRDLREQYF. As DNA, the CDR3 is TGTGCCAGCAGCCCCCGGGACTTGAGGGAGCAGTACTTC.